This T cell receptor (beta chain) was sequenced during a study of shared clonotypes between healthy human individuals. In this sample, this clone turned up once. The trim removed 4 bases at V and 9 bases at J, leaving 9 bases unmatched. The CDR3 contains 13 residues. In germline, CDR1 is SGHRS, CDR2 YFSETQ. The method was immunoSEQ multiplex PCR; TCRdb's version includes in-frame clones alone and lacks a portion of them. The table includes approximately 2.5 million clones, 93% detected once. Sequenced sample: naive CD4+ T cells from PBMCs. Subset in this sample: CD45RA+ positively selected. V is TRBV5-1 and J is TRBJ2-7, with 8 bases fitting TRBD2. The receptor comes from a young man in good health. Some clones in this sample may be carry-over from other donors' samples. The CDR3 DNA sequence: TGCGCCAGCAGCGAAACTAGCGGAGCCCTGCAGTACTTC. Encoded protein: CASSETSGALQYF. The whole variable domain, filled in from reference TRBV5-1 and TRBJ2-7, reads KAGVTQTPRYLIKTRGQQVTLSCSPISGHRSVSWYQQTPGQGLQFLFEYFSETQRNKGNFPGRFSGRQFSNSRSEMNVSTLELGDSALYLCASSETSGALQYFGPGTRLTVT.